This T cell receptor (beta chain) is drawn from a study of T cell clonality in common variable immunodeficiency. Broader study findings: CVID subjects had higher TCRbeta clonality than healthy controls, most marked in about a third.

Per germline, CDR1 SSHAT and CDR2 FNYEAQ (reference sequence). The CDR3 sequence is 17 residues long. This clone appeared many times. Its antigen remains unknown. The junction does not match germline at one end; this may be a read error. The read gets to within 3 residues of the CDR3 end, and the germline J gene fills in the rest. Only in-frame clones appear in the TCRdb table, and some are missing; sequencing was by immunoSEQ multiplex PCR. There are around 55,000 clones in the sample, none observed a single time. J is TRBJ2-2 and V is TRBV7-7; 8 nucleotides align to TRBD1. Sequencing input: peripheral blood mononuclear cells. The sequence was collected from a person aged 18 to 70 in good health. CDR3 region: CASSHGQGEYYTGELFF. The DNA read from the CDR3 is TGTGCTAGCAGCCACGGACAGGGAGAATACTACACCGGGGAG.